The clone carrying this TCR beta chain was counted at least ten times. These data are taken from a study of response to subunit inactivated influenza vaccine. The germline V and J ends were trimmed by 1 base and 2 bases, with 22 bases remaining between them. The CDR3 is 18 amino acids. Looked up from germline, CDR1 is SQVTM and CDR2 is ANQGSEA. Using its own MiXCR run on the RT-PCR reads, TCRdb lists one record per CDR3 protein. The sample shows 500,000 to 550,000 distinct CDR3 sequences, 6% to 9% of them seen only once. The origin of this receptor is a man between 50 and 69 years old who received an inactivated influenza vaccine. The input for sequencing was PBMCs from blood, taken around 2 years after vaccination. The chain recombines TRBV29-1 with TRBJ2-3; D uncertain. CDR3 in DNA: TGCAGCGTTGAAGGCATAAACCAACAAGGGCTGCACACAGATACGCAGTATTTT. Translation: CSVEGINQQGLHTDTQYF.